This passage covers 14 T cell receptor beta chains from one sample sequenced in a study of shared clonotypes between healthy human individuals (dated by TCRdb to about 2020). Library preparation employed the immunoSEQ multiplex PCR assay. Entries here come from immuneACCESS through TCRdb and include only in-frame sequences with V and J called. Some clones fail to appear in such tables; in the studies checked, an unresolved V gene covers under half of the shortfall, and the cause of the remainder is unknown. For this sample the table gives roughly 2.6 million clones, of which just over 90% were detected only once. The ten largest clones represent over 0.12% of the sample. The sample consisted of naive CD4+ T cells sorted from blood. What this sample's cell subset or site label stands for: CD45RA+ positively selected. These receptors all stem from a man aged 18 to 30 in good health.

CDR3 residues: CASRKGRFGEQYF. CDR3 coding DNA: TGTGCCAGCAGAAAGGGACGTTTCGGCGAGCAGTACTTC. The chain uses TRBV6-5 and TRBJ2-7; either TRBD1 or TRBD2 may supply D (5 bases each). CDR1 MNHEY and CDR2 SVGAGI come from the germline V gene. V was pared by 6 bases and J by 6 bases, with 15 bases between. This CDR3 is built from 13 residues.

A note on this clone: The same CDR3 also results from other DNA sequences found in this sample. The chain is built from TRBV19 and TRBJ1-2; D is possibly TRBD1 (6 bases). The ends were cut back, 5 bases at V and 2 bases at J, with 9 bases in the middle. CDR3 length: 13 amino acids. The germline CDR1 and CDR2 sequences are LNHDA and SQIVND (reference sequence). CDR3 nucleotide sequence: TGTGCCAGTAGTCCTGACAGGAACTATGGCTACACCTTC. It specifies CASSPDRNYGYTF.

The chain joins TRBV29-1 to TRBJ2-1, with 9 bases matching TRBD2. Germline CDR1 is SQVTM and CDR2 is ANQGSEA. The CDR3 covers 14 residues. The V gene end was trimmed by 3 bases and the J gene end by 9 bases; junction bases not matched to a gene: 9. The CDR3 region is CSVDTVAGDGEQFF. Written as DNA, the CDR3 is TGCAGCGTTGATACGGTAGCGGGAGACGGTGAGCAGTTCTTC.

The genes are TRBV10-3 and TRBJ2-7; 11 positions match TRBD2. There are 15 residues in the CDR3. Germline V gives CDR1 ENHRY, CDR2 SYGVKD. The J segment lost 1 base and the V segment lost 5 bases, leaving 4 bases of the junction unmatched. CDR3 in DNA: TGTGCCATCAGTTCCGGGACTAGCGGATCCTACGAGCAGTACTTC. It codes for CAISSGTSGSYEQYF.

This rearrangement joins TRBV19 to TRBJ2-7; 10 nucleotides line up with TRBD2. The CDR3 consists of 15 residues. CDR1 and CDR2 (germline): LNHDA, SQIVND (reference sequence). Losses at the gene ends were 5 bases for V and 2 bases for J; bases not matched to a gene: 6. This chain's CDR3 is CASSFLAGDAYEQYF. The DNA for the CDR3 is TGTGCCAGTAGTTTCCTAGCGGGAGATGCCTACGAGCAGTACTTC.

The rearrangement uses TRBV2 and TRBJ2-5; TRBD1 agrees at 11 bases. Unmatched junction bases numbered 11, after V lost 5 bases and J lost 9 bases. The CDR3 has 15 residues. Germline CDR1 is SNHLY and CDR2 is FYNNEI. CDR3 coding DNA: TGTGCCAGCAGTTCCCGGGACAGGGGGGACGGGGCCCAGTACTTC. Translated: CASSSRDRGDGAQYF.

Concerning this clone: The same CDR3 is also encoded by other DNA sequences in this sample. The J gene is TRBJ2-5, the V gene TRBV18; D unclear. This CDR3 has 12 residues. Germline lookup yields CDR1 KGHSH and CDR2 LQKENI. V gave up 1 base and J gave up 3 bases, with 3 bases separating them. CDR3 sequence reads: CASSPLKETQYF. The DNA of the CDR3 is TGTGCCAGCTCACCACTTAAAGAGACCCAGTACTTC.

This chain connects TRBV27 to TRBJ1-6; 9 bases map to TRBD1. The CDR3 runs to 15 residues. V lost 5 bases, J lost 6 bases, and 5 bases stayed unmatched. CDR1 and CDR2 from the germline V gene are MNHEY and SMNVEV (reference sequence). The CDR3 coding sequence is TGTGCCAGCAGTCCCTTGACAGGGGGTAATTCACCCCTCCACTTT. Its protein is CASSPLTGGNSPLHF.

CDR3 amino acids: CASSLAGAFQETQYF. In DNA, the CDR3 is TGTGCCAGCAGCTTAGCCGGGGCTTTCCAAGAGACCCAGTACTTC. V usage is TRBV7-9 and J usage is TRBJ2-5; D possibly matches TRBD1 or TRBD2 (5 bases each). Trimming took 0 bases from V and 1 from J, leaving 9 bases between them. The CDR3 is 15 residues long. Germline assignment: CDR1 SEHNR and CDR2 FQNEAQ (reference sequence).

The chain links TRBV6-6 to TRBJ1-1; TRBD1 matches 7 bases. This CDR3 is built from 12 residues. CDR1 MNHNY and CDR2 SVGAGI come from the germline V gene (reference sequence). CDR3 bases: TGTGCAACCAGGGGGGGGGATACTGAAGCTTTCTTT. The encoded protein is CATRGGDTEAFF.

The chain combines TRBV6-6 with TRBJ1-2; D uncertain. The CDR3 is made up of 14 amino acids. Trimming shortened V by 0 bases and J by 5 bases, and 10 bases separated the two germline ends. Germline values: CDR1 MNHNY, CDR2 SVGAGI (reference sequence). Written as DNA, the CDR3 is TGTGCCAGCAGTTACTCGTCCCCAGCGTATGGCTACACCTTC. Translating it yields CASSYSSPAYGYTF.

The genes are TRBV2 and TRBJ2-1; 8 bases are a match to TRBD2. The CDR3 runs 13 residues. V was clipped by 5 bases and J by 16 bases; unmatched bases: 13. Looked up from germline, CDR1 is SNHLY and CDR2 is FYNNEI. CDR3 sequence reads: CASSSTPGLVVFF. The CDR3 nucleotides are TGTGCCAGCAGTTCTACACCGGGACTAGTGGTTTTCTTC.

The chain is built from TRBV27 and TRBJ2-6; no reliable D call. The ends were cut back, 3 bases at V and 0 bases at J, with 9 bases in the middle. This CDR3 has 16 residues. The V gene's germline CDR1 is MNHEY and CDR2 SMNVEV (reference sequence). CDR3 sequence (DNA): TGTGCCAGCAGTTTTACAGCCTTCTCTGGGGCCAACGTCCTGACTTTC. It translates to CASSFTAFSGANVLTF.

The genes are TRBV25-1 and TRBJ2-3, with TRBD1 as a possible D gene (5 bases). The CDR3 contains 15 residues. Germline V gene lookup returns CDR1 MGHDK and CDR2 SYGVNS. Trimming shortened V by 2 bases and J by 0 bases, and 9 bases separated the two germline ends. The CDR3 reads CASSEQGRSTDTQYF. CDR3 in DNA: TGTGCCAGCAGTGAACAGGGAAGGAGCACAGATACGCAGTATTTT.